This TCR beta chain was observed in a study of blood T cell repertoires in COVID-19. TCRdb keeps only in-frame clones here, not all; method: immunoSEQ multiplex PCR. The data contain about 75,000 clones, approximately 87% of them seen just once; the ten biggest clones take up about 2.4%. CDR3 size: 17 residues. The sequenced sample was peripheral blood. The genes are TRBV21-1 and TRBJ2-7; the table's D gene call, TRBD1, was not cross checked with the DNA. TRBV21-1 is listed as a pseudogene. The clonotype comes from a human donor in a cohort sampled during active COVID-19. CDR3 coding DNA: TGTGCCAGCAGCAAAGGGTCGGGGACAGGGAACCTCTACGAGCAGTACTTC. The encoded protein is CASSKGSGTGNLYEQYF.